This TCR beta chain was sequenced in a study of cytomegalovirus exposure and HLA in healthy donors. Findings of the study overall: Prediction of most subjects' HLA-A and HLA-B alleles by TCR beta sequences was reportedly accurate. A few V segments could not be told apart, such as TRBV6-2 and TRBV6-3, and were left out. Researchers counted over 150 TCR beta chains as cytomegalovirus-associated.

For this clone: Its matching antigen is unknown.

This CDR3 spans 14 amino acids. CDR1 MGHRA and CDR2 YSYEKL come from the germline V gene. V was cut by 2 bases and J by 7 bases, with 15 bases left in between. It was with 60 Vbeta and 13 Jbeta primers that the PCR ran. Libraries were prepared by immunoSEQ multiplex PCR; TCRdb keeps only in-frame clonotypes and omits some of them. The table shows roughly 71,000 clones, with about 72% occurring only once. This receptor was identified in a girl aged 10 to 17 in good health and CMV-seropositive. Sequencing was performed on PBMCs. The V gene is TRBV4-1, the J gene TRBJ2-7; D perhaps matches TRBD1 (6 bases). The CDR3 DNA reads TGCGCCAGCAGCCAACCGGACAGCCCCTCTGAGCAGTACTTC. Its protein product is CASSQPDSPSEQYF.